This is a list of T cell receptor beta chains from one sample in a study of metastatic and nonmetastatic thyroid tumors. TCRdb re-clonotyped the PCR reads through MiXCR. Altogether 6,000 to 7,000 clones are present, 25% to 35% being singletons, with the ten largest covering around 20%. Sequences were obtained from tumor tissue. The receptors shown here come from a female donor with papillary thyroid cancer or a benign thyroid nodule (not recorded which). Some clones in this sample may be carry-over from other donors' samples. CDR3s include the opening cysteine and the closing phenylalanine or tryptophan. A D gene is named only where the DNA matches it firmly. Clone size is shown for a subset of rows, as once, few, many or a class of expanded clone.

TGCAGTGCTCCCGGTGACAGGAGCTCCTACGAGCAGTACTTC CSAPGDRSSYEQYF TRBV20-1 - - TRBJ2-7
TGTGCCAGCAGTGACGGAACAGATCGCACAGATACGCAGTATTTT CASSDGTDRTDTQYF TRBV12-3/TRBV12-4 - - TRBJ2-3
TGTGCCAGCAGTTTGGCAGGGGGCGACACTGAAGCTTTCTTT CASSLAGGDTEAFF TRBV12-3/TRBV12-4 TRBD1 medium-sized TRBJ1-1
TGTGCCAGCAGCTTCGGACTAGCGGGGAACAATGAGCAGTTCTTC CASSFGLAGNNEQFF TRBV7-2 TRBD2 medium-sized TRBJ2-1
TGTGCCAGCAGTCTACAGGACACTTACAATGAGCAGTTCTTC CASSLQDTYNEQFF TRBV28 - - TRBJ2-1
TGTGCCAGCAGCTACAACAGTGACGGGGAAACTGAAGCTTTCTTT CASSYNSDGETEAFF TRBV11-2 - - TRBJ1-1
TGTGCCAGCAGCCGCACAGGATCAACCTACGAGCAGTACTTC CASSRTGSTYEQYF TRBV6-1 - few TRBJ2-7
TGCAGTGCTGACGAATTACTAGCGGGGACTTACGAGCAGTACTTC CSADELLAGTYEQYF TRBV20-1 TRBD2 medium-sized TRBJ2-7
TGCGCCAGCAGCTTGACAGGGAAGGACTATGGCTACACCTTC CASSLTGKDYGYTF TRBV5-1 - medium-sized TRBJ1-2
TGCAGTGCCGACCCGACTAGCGGGAGCTCCTACGAGCAGTACTTC CSADPTSGSSYEQYF TRBV20-1 TRBD2 many TRBJ2-7
TGTGCCACTCTCAGTTTCACTGAAGCTTTCTTT CATLSFTEAFF TRBV28 - few TRBJ1-1
TGTGCCAGCAGCCCCACCCAGGGGGGCGCGATTGCAGATACGCAGTATTTT CASSPTQGGAIADTQYF TRBV9 - - TRBJ2-3
TGCAGTGCTCCTTCCCCTACGGACCGCAAACTGTTTTTT CSAPSPTDRKLFF TRBV20-1 - - TRBJ1-4